The 10 T cell receptor beta chains below come from one sample, sequenced in a study of T-cell reconstitution after alpha-beta-depleted transplantation in children. During its preparation, the TCRbeta library received unique molecular identifiers. TCRdb analysed the PCR reads with MiXCR anew, one entry per CDR3 protein. The sample holds nearly 550,000 distinct CDR3 sequences, around 16% seen once. The sample consisted of PBMCs from the stem cell graft donor, taken from the stem cell graft. The source is a human donor who donated a stem cell graft to a child with acute lymphoblastic leukemia.

CDR3 nucleotide sequence: TGTGCCAGCAGCGGTCGACCACCGGGACAAAGGAACACCGGGGAGCTGTTTTTT. Translating it yields CASSGRPPGQRNTGELFF. V and J are TRBV14 and TRBJ2-2, with a weak D call TRBD1 (6 bases). V was clipped by 5 bases and J by 1 base, with 20 bases between them. Germline CDR1 and CDR2: SGHDN and FVKESK. CDR3 length equals 18 residues.

The CDR3 nucleotides read TGTGCCAGCAGCTTGATCTGGAATTCAATAGCTGAAGCTTTCTTT. Translation: CASSLIWNSIAEAFF. The V gene is TRBV5-8, the J gene TRBJ1-1; no reliable D call. Germline assignment: CDR1 SGHTS and CDR2 YDEGEE. V was pared by 1 base and J by 6 bases, with 16 bases between. CDR3 length: 15 residues.

The chain uses TRBV12-3 or TRBV12-4 and TRBJ1-6; unclear D gene. The CDR3 extends over 11 amino acids. V shed 3 bases and J shed 11 bases, with 5 bases lying between them. CDR3 sequence (DNA): TGTGCCAGCAGTTTGGGTCCACCCCTCCACTTT. As protein: CASSLGPPLHF.

This clonotype was seen only a few times. The chain combines TRBV3-1 with TRBJ2-5; TRBD1 is a possible D gene (7 bases). Trimming took 6 bases from V and 5 from J, leaving 19 bases between them. Germline lookup yields CDR1 LGHDT and CDR2 YNNKEL (reference sequence). CDR3 size: 15 residues. Written as DNA, the CDR3 is TGTGCCAGCAGGCTCGTGACAGGGAGGATGGAGACCCAGTACTTC. Protein sequence: CASRLVTGRMETQYF.

J is TRBJ2-7 and V is TRBV7-9, with unresolved D. V shed 2 bases and J shed 6 bases, with 14 bases lying between them. CDR1 SEHNR and CDR2 FQNEAQ come from the germline V gene (reference sequence). The CDR3 sequence is 14 residues long. The CDR3 region is CASSLSLLPGEQYF. The CDR3 DNA sequence: TGTGCCAGCAGCTTAAGTTTACTACCGGGCGAGCAGTACTTC.

This clonotype has just a few counts. J is TRBJ2-1 and V is TRBV11-3; weak D call: TRBD2 (5 bases). With 2 bases removed from V and 2 bases from J, the gap between germline ends came to 13 bases. Looked up from germline, CDR1 is SGHNT and CDR2 is YENEEA. This CDR3 comprises 16 residues. The CDR3 is CASSLRFAGPYNEQFF. As DNA, the CDR3 is TGTGCCAGCAGCTTAAGGTTTGCGGGCCCCTACAATGAGCAGTTCTTC.

The gene calls are TRBV15 and TRBJ2-5; 9 bases map to TRBD1. The V gene's germline CDR1 is LNHNV and CDR2 YYDKDF (reference sequence). V dropped 5 bases and J dropped 4; count of bases not matched to a gene: 8. This CDR3 is built from 15 residues. The CDR3 DNA is TGTGCCACCAGCCCAAGACTGGACAGGGGAGAGACCCAGTACTTC. This gives the protein CATSPRLDRGETQYF.

The rearrangement joins TRBV9 to TRBJ1-4; TRBD1 might be the D (5 bases). The CDR3 covers 14 residues. The V end was cut by 0 bases, the J end by 8 bases, with 11 bases between. Germline assignment: CDR1 SGDLS and CDR2 YYNGEE. The chain's CDR3 is CASSVGQGDEKLFF. Written as DNA, the CDR3 is TGTGCCAGCAGCGTAGGTCAGGGCGACGAAAAACTGTTTTTT.

The gene calls are TRBV5-1 and TRBJ2-2; D may be TRBD2 (5 bases). Per germline, CDR1 SGHRS and CDR2 YFSETQ. V was cut by 1 base and J by 8 bases, with 12 bases left in between. This CDR3 is built from 14 residues. The CDR3 here is CASSLTQEGGELFF. DNA of the CDR3: TGCGCCAGCAGCTTGACGCAAGAGGGAGGGGAGCTGTTTTTT.

Comments on this clonotype: One junction end does not reproduce the germline sequence, and a read error may be involved. V usage is TRBV5-1 and J usage is TRBJ2-5; 8 bases match TRBD1. Germline V CDR1 and CDR2: SGHRS, YFSETQ. The CDR3 covers 14 residues. Here the CDR3 reads CASSYDRGQEIQYF. The CDR3 region has the DNA TGCGCCAGCAGCTATGACAGGGGCCAGGAGATCCAGTACTTC.